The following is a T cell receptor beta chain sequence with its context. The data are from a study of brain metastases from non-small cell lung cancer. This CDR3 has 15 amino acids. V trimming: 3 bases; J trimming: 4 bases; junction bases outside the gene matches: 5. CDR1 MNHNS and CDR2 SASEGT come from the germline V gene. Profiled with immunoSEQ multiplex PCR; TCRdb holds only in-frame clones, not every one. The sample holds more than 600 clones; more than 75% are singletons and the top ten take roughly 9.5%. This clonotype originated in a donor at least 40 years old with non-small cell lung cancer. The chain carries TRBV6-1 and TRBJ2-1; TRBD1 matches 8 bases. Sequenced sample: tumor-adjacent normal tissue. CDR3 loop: CASSDVDRGYNEQFF. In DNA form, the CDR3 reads TGTGCCAGCAGTGATGTAGACAGGGGATACAATGAGCAGTTCTTC.